What follows are 12 T cell receptor beta chains derived from one specimen sequenced in a study of cytomegalovirus exposure and HLA in healthy donors. Primers: 60 Vbeta forward and 13 Jbeta reverse. Sequencing used immunoSEQ multiplex PCR; TCRdb keeps in-frame clones, though not all of them. Of 150,000 to 200,000 clones listed, 80% to 90% were seen once; the top ten hold roughly 1.7%. The sequencing input was PBMCs. These receptors originate from a man in his forties in good health and CMV-seropositive.

J is TRBJ1-5 and V is TRBV19, with D possibly TRBD1 on 6 matching bases. This CDR3 has 14 residues. V dropped 3 bases and J dropped 1 base, with 7 bases sitting between them. The germline V gene has CDR1 LNHDA and CDR2 SQIVND (reference sequence). The CDR3 protein is CASSIGQSNQPQHF. The CDR3 region has the DNA TGTGCCAGTAGTATCGGACAGAGCAATCAGCCCCAGCATTTT.

V usage is TRBV9 and J usage is TRBJ1-1; 7 nucleotides line up with TRBD1. The V gene's germline CDR1 is SGDLS and CDR2 YYNGEE. The CDR3 covers 14 residues. V lost 0 bases and J lost 9; bases outside the gene matches: 8. The DNA for the CDR3 is TGTGCCAGCAGCGTAGCAGGACAGGACCACAAAGCTTTCTTT. Protein: CASSVAGQDHKAFF.

The CDR3 DNA reads as TGCGCCAGCAGCCCTGGCGGGGGTTATGGCTACACCTTC. It is translated as CASSPGGGYGYTF. The V and J genes are TRBV4-1 and TRBJ1-2; possible D gene TRBD1, 5 bases. There are 13 residues in the CDR3. The germline V gene encodes CDR1 MGHRA and CDR2 YSYEKL. The V end lost 4 bases, the J end lost 5 bases, and 11 bases lay between the germline ends.

This sequence joins TRBV14 and TRBJ2-3; 7 bases are shared with TRBD1. V lost 4 bases to trimming and J lost 5 bases; unmatched junction nucleotides: 9. The CDR3 runs to 15 residues. Germline loops: CDR1 SGHDN, CDR2 FVKESK. CDR3 sequence: CASSPRQGRRDTQYF. For the CDR3, the DNA is TGTGCCAGCAGCCCTCGACAGGGACGTAGAGATACGCAGTATTTT.

The chain links TRBV9 to TRBJ1-6, with a weak D call TRBD1 (5 bases). Trimming pared 3 bases from V and 13 bases from J, leaving 11 bases between. From germline, CDR1 is SGDLS and CDR2 YYNGEE. CDR3 length: 12 residues. The CDR3 is CASSGQGGPLHF. The CDR3 coding sequence is TGTGCCAGCAGCGGGCAGGGTGGCCCCCTCCACTTT. Filled out from reference TRBV9 and TRBJ1-6, the complete variable domain reads DSGVTQTPKHLITATGQRVTLRCSPRSGDLSVYWYQQSLDQGLQFLIQYYNGEERAKGNILERFSAQQFPDLHSELNLSSLELGDSALYFCASSGQGGPLHFGNGTRLTVT.

V is TRBV11-2 and J is TRBJ2-7, with 10 bases fitting TRBD1. The V segment lost 6 bases and the J segment 3 bases; nucleotides outside the gene matches: 11. This CDR3 contains 16 residues. Germline V gene lookup returns CDR1 SGHAT and CDR2 FQNNGV. The CDR3 bases are TGTGCCAGCAGTTCTCTCCTGGACAGGGGGGACTACGAGCAGTACTTC. Its protein product is CASSSLLDRGDYEQYF.

The chain couples TRBV5-1 to TRBJ2-5; 7 bases align to TRBD1. Trimming cost V 4 bases and J 4 bases; bases outside gene matches: 4. The CDR3 sequence is 13 residues long. Germline CDR1 SGHRS, CDR2 YFSETQ. The CDR3 bases are TGCGCCAGCAGCCAGGGGGTTCGAGAGACCCAGTACTTC. It yields the protein CASSQGVRETQYF.

This clone showed up just a few times. The V call is TRBV7-2, the J call TRBJ1-1, with no clear D. The CDR3 totals 14 residues. V gave up 2 bases and J gave up 3 bases, with 10 bases separating them. The germline gives CDR1 SGHTA, CDR2 FQGNSA. The CDR3 coding sequence is TGTGCCAGCAGCTTAAAGCCCGGGGACACTGAAGCTTTCTTT. Its translation is CASSLKPGDTEAFF. Full variable domain (outside the CDR3, taken from reference TRBV7-2 and TRBJ1-1): GAGVSQSPSNKVTEKGKDVELRCDPISGHTALYWYRQSLGQGLEFLIYFQGNSAPDKSGLPSDRFSAERTGGSVSTLTIQRTQQEDSAVYLCASSLKPGDTEAFFGQGTRLTVV.

This clone has a handful of counts. The chain combines TRBV29-1 with TRBJ2-3, with D hard to call. The CDR3 spans 15 residues. Germline V CDR1 and CDR2: SQVTM, ANQGSEA. Trimming removed 6 bases at V and 6 bases at J, with 22 bases between. The CDR3 DNA reads TGCAGCGTCGCTGGCCACATACACAGTAGGGATACGCAGTATTTT. The encoded protein is CSVAGHIHSRDTQYF.

This CDR3 is CASSPGSLGYEQYF. CDR3 in DNA: TGTGCCAGCAGCCCCGGGAGCCTCGGGTACGAGCAGTACTTC. The chain combines TRBV7-9 with TRBJ2-7; possible D gene TRBD2, 6 bases. This CDR3 has 14 residues. V was cut by 5 bases and J by 4 bases, with 15 bases left in between. Germline V gene data show CDR1 as SEHNR and CDR2 as FQNEAQ (reference sequence).

The V gene is TRBV7-2, the J gene TRBJ1-1, with D possibly TRBD1 on 5 matching bases. The CDR3 runs to 15 residues. The germline V and J ends were trimmed by 1 base and 3 bases, with 12 bases remaining between them. The V gene's germline CDR1 is SGHTA and CDR2 FQGNSA. This CDR3 reads CASSLVWGGYTEAFF. The CDR3 DNA sequence: TGTGCCAGCAGCTTAGTTTGGGGGGGGTACACTGAAGCTTTCTTT.

The chain is built from TRBV2 and TRBJ1-2, with a possible D match to TRBD1 (6 bases). There are 13 residues in the CDR3. Trimming cost V 6 bases and J 5 bases, with 13 bases left between them. CDR1 and CDR2 (germline): SNHLY, FYNNEI. The CDR3 protein is CASSGRQVYGYTF. CDR3 DNA: TGTGCCAGCAGCGGAAGACAGGTTTATGGCTACACCTTC.